This TCR beta chain originates from a study of blood T cells in healthy people across ages. Points from the study as a whole: Measured against age, TCR beta diversity per million T cells decreased in a roughly linear manner.

This clonotype has only a few counts. Its antigen is not identified. It was with a sample-barcoded 5' primer and a J-beta primer mix that a second PCR of about 7 to 12 cycles was run. One entry per CDR3 protein, called by TCRdb with MiXCR from the 5' RACE reads. This table has approximately 780,000 distinct CDR3 sequences, around 24% appearing once. Germline CDR1 SSHAT, CDR2 FNYEAQ (reference sequence). With V trimmed by 5 bases and J by 4 bases, 11 bases remained unmatched. CDR3 size: 17 residues. It was approximately 10 milliliters of peripheral blood that were drawn from each donor. Each sample gave at least 6.5 million isolated PBMCs. These data were likewise used in another study, on T cells of mothers and their children. This second report adds: Whether pairs are related or unrelated, thymic selection shapes their TCR recombination output in much the same way.

The sequencing sample was made of blood. The gene calls are TRBV7-7 and TRBJ2-1, with 10 bases lining up with TRBD1. This sequence was found in a boy aged 10-17 years in good health. Here the CDR3 DNA reads TGTGCCAGCAGCCCCCTCGACCCGGGACAGGGGTACAATGAGCAGTTCTTC. Protein sequence: CASSPLDPGQGYNEQFF.